These T cell receptor beta chains were read from a single sample in a study of blood T cell repertoires in COVID-19. The repertoire was sequenced with immunoSEQ multiplex PCR; TCRdb's copy has only in-frame clones and lacks some. The sample consists of 390,000 or so clones, 86% of them appearing once. The sequencing input was peripheral blood. Every receptor here comes from a woman younger than 45 with active or convalescent COVID-19. CDR3s include the opening cysteine and the closing phenylalanine or tryptophan. The order of the fields is D gene, J gene, V gene, CDR3 protein. The D gene is left open where the match is weak.

TRBD2 TRBJ2-1 TRBV18 CASSPPPGGPSGEQFF
- TRBJ2-3 TRBV27 CASSLSTGGVDTQYF
TRBD1 TRBJ1-2 TRBV3-1/TRBV3-2 CASSQGDRGGYGYTF
- TRBJ1-2 TRBV30 CAWSAGEIYGYTF
TRBD1 TRBJ1-2 TRBV28 CASSSLDRDYGYTF
TRBD2 TRBJ2-1 TRBV2 CASSETSGGVGQFF
- TRBJ1-6 TRBV11-2 CASSLVGDSPLHF
TRBD1 TRBJ1-1 TRBV10-3 CAISDGDRGPEAFF
- TRBJ1-1 TRBV3-1/TRBV3-2 CASSQGGVLMNTEAFF
- TRBJ1-2 TRBV5-1 CASREGMNYGYTF
- TRBJ1-1 TRBV5-1 CASRENWSGTEAFF
- TRBJ1-2 TRBV19 CASTRGGGSNYGYTF
TRBD1 TRBJ1-4 TRBV30 CASQGANEKLFF
TRBD2 TRBJ2-7 TRBV7-2 CASSFPGLAVYEQYF
- TRBJ2-2 TRBV5-3 CARSLLPSVGSGELFF
TRBD1 TRBJ2-1 TRBV14 CASSRRTGLYNEQFF
TRBD1 TRBJ1-1 TRBV7-7 CASSPYRGPDTEAFF
- TRBJ2-7 TRBV29-1 CSVGDNSYEQYF
TRBD1 TRBJ1-1 TRBV6-5 CASSYAVAGGFTEAFF
TRBD1 TRBJ2-3 TRBV7-2 CASSLAFGTGTDTQYF
- TRBJ2-1 TRBV9 CASSVNALGSYNEQFF
- TRBJ1-2 TRBV9 CASSATGEVYGYTF
- TRBJ1-1 TRBV5-5 CASSLAVGVPEAFF
- TRBJ1-2 TRBV19 CASSMWSGANYGYTF
TRBD1 TRBJ2-3 TRBV4-1 CASSRTGTGDTDTQYF
- TRBJ1-2 TRBV2 CASRRVYGYTF
- TRBJ1-1 TRBV10-1 CASSESGRDTEAFF
- TRBJ2-1 TRBV19 CASSIGASSSYNEQFF
TRBD1 TRBJ1-5 TRBV19 CASSTSRDRDLKPQHF
TRBD1 TRBJ1-1 TRBV29-1 CSAKGGRLEAFF
- TRBJ2-1 TRBV30 CAWGSGYSSYNEQFF
TRBD1 TRBJ2-7 TRBV7-9 CASSSAGTGRYEQYF
TRBD2 TRBJ2-1 TRBV7-9 CASSFYSGTSGIYEQFF
- TRBJ1-3 TRBV5-8 CASSLRTAGNTIYF
TRBD1 TRBJ1-2 TRBV3-1/TRBV3-2 CASSPRTQGARGYTF
- TRBJ2-2 TRBV6-1 CASSDQVGGELFF
- TRBJ2-3 TRBV12-3/TRBV12-4 CASRGQNTDTQYF
TRBD1 TRBJ1-4 TRBV27 CASRTPGGELFF
- TRBJ2-5 TRBV5-1 CASSFPGEGRETQYF
TRBD1 TRBJ1-1 TRBV6-5 CASSSRQGASTEAFF
- TRBJ1-1 TRBV6-5 CASSYSKGTEAFF
TRBD2 TRBJ2-7 TRBV6-5 CASSYFGSGVPGEQYF
- TRBJ1-3 TRBV19 CASIPSRSPTSTSGNTIYF
- TRBJ2-1 TRBV5-1 CASSLAPGVTYNEQFF
- TRBJ1-2 TRBV7-2 CASSLARQALNYGYTF
TRBD1 TRBJ1-5 TRBV15 CATSREQGGWSNQPQHF
- TRBJ2-1 TRBV29-1 CSVGYLGNEQFF
TRBD2 TRBJ2-7 TRBV27 CASSLYVSGTGRREQYF
TRBD1 TRBJ2-7 TRBV3-1/TRBV3-2 CASSPGTGFHEQYF
TRBD2 TRBJ2-7 TRBV27 CASSLSHGLGSYEQYF
TRBD1 TRBJ1-5 TRBV27 CASSNRDRVQPQHF
- TRBJ1-2 TRBV2 CASSEWEAGARDGGYTF
- TRBJ2-1 TRBV18 CASSPPGRDNEQFF
- TRBJ1-3 TRBV4-1 CASSPINLSGNTIYF
TRBD2 TRBJ2-5 TRBV2 CASSVRAGGPETQYF